The T cell receptor (beta chain) described here comes from a study of siplizumab effects on memory and regulatory T cells. CDR3 length: 14 amino acids. Trimming shortened V by 0 bases and J by 7 bases, and 11 bases separated the two germline ends. CDR1 and CDR2 (germline): SGDLS, YYNGEE. Study-level findings and limits: Siplizumab, the agent tested, significantly reduced alloreactive sequences traceable to unstimulated CD4+ memory cells.

Data came from immunoSEQ multiplex PCR; TCRdb stores just in-frame clones and leaves some out. The data contain some 100,000 clones, about 93% of them singletons. As concerns this clone: Antigen specificity is unknown.

Sequenced input: Tregs sorted from blood. V usage is TRBV9 and J usage is TRBJ2-1, with D maybe TRBD1 (5 bases). This receptor was obtained from a human donor in good health. The CDR3 DNA follows: TGTGCCAGCAGCGTAGCTTTAAGGGGAAATGAGCAGTTCTTC. It yields the protein CASSVALRGNEQFF.